This T cell receptor (beta chain) comes out of a study of blood T cell repertoires in COVID-19. At the level of the study: Collection of acute and convalescent COVID-19 samples took place in the United States, Italy and Spain.

The CDR3 is 17 residues long. Libraries were prepared by immunoSEQ multiplex PCR; TCRdb keeps only in-frame clonotypes and omits some of them. The sample has under 350,000 clones; around 88% are singletons. Sample: peripheral blood. This TCR came from a man aged 40-55 years with acute or convalescent COVID-19. The V gene is TRBV21-1, the J gene TRBJ2-2; no check of the table's D call, TRBD2, against the DNA was made. TRBV21-1 is marked as a pseudogene. The CDR3 DNA follows: TGTGCCAGCAGCCCTTTCCTCAGGGAGGGGATCACCGGGGAGCTGTTTTTT. Protein: CASSPFLREGITGELFF.